Below are 22 T cell receptor beta chains sequenced from a single sample in a study of tumor-infiltrating lymphocytes in localized non-small cell lung cancer. Profiled with immunoSEQ multiplex PCR; TCRdb holds only in-frame clones, not every one. The profile shows under 7,500 clones, more than 60% of them singletons. Sequences were obtained from lung tumor tissue. These receptors were collected from a human donor with non-small cell lung cancer.

This clone has just a few counts. The chain uses TRBV11-2 and TRBJ2-7; 11 nucleotides align to TRBD2. CDR1 is SGHAT and CDR2 is FQNNGV in the germline V gene. The V and J ends lost 2 bases and 7 bases, in that order; junction bases with no gene match: 4. The CDR3 consists of 14 residues. The CDR3 DNA reads TGTGCCAGCAGCTTACTAGCGGGGGGTATTGAGCAGTACTTC. This translates into CASSLLAGGIEQYF. The full variable domain, in which reference TRBV11-2 and TRBJ2-7 provide the parts outside the CDR3, is EAGVAQSPRYKIIEKRQSVAFWCNPISGHATLYWYQQILGQGPKLLIQFQNNGVVDDSQLPKDRFSAERLKGVDSTLKIQPAKLEDSAVYLCASSLLAGGIEQYFGPGTRLTVT.

The chain recombines TRBV13 with TRBJ2-7, with D perhaps matching TRBD2 (5 bases). The ends were cut back, 4 bases at V and 3 bases at J, with 13 bases in the middle. Germline assignment: CDR1 PRHDT and CDR2 FYEKMQ (reference sequence). This CDR3 comprises 14 residues. The CDR3 sequence: CASSSNGEHYEQYF. CDR3 nucleotide sequence: TGTGCCAGCAGCTCAAACGGGGAACACTACGAGCAGTACTTC.

The chain carries TRBV10-3 and TRBJ2-7, with a tentative D call TRBD2 (6 bases). CDR3 length equals 13 residues. V dropped 10 bases and J dropped 0 bases, with 13 bases sitting between them. Per the germline V gene, CDR1 is ENHRY and CDR2 is SYGVKD. CDR3 bases: TGTGCCACCCTTTCTAGCGCCTCCTACGAGCAGTACTTC. Protein: CATLSSASYEQYF.

V is TRBV27 and J is TRBJ2-5; D tentatively fits TRBD1 or TRBD2 (5 bases each). This CDR3 is built from 13 residues. Deletions cut 5 bases from V and 7 bases from J, with 14 bases between. Germline V lookup: CDR1 MNHEY, CDR2 SMNVEV (reference sequence). CDR3 nucleotides: TGTGCCAGCAGTCCAGGGACGGTCGCGACCCAGTACTTC. Its translation: CASSPGTVATQYF.

This clone was seen a handful of times. Other DNA sequences in the same sample also yield this CDR3. The chain joins TRBV11-2 to TRBJ2-7; the match to TRBD2 covers 11 bases. V shed 1 base, J shed 2 bases, and the junction held 4 bases outside the gene matches. In germline, CDR1 is SGHAT, CDR2 FQNNGV. CDR3 length: 16 amino acids. The CDR3 region is CASSLAGLAVTYEQYF. The CDR3 bases are TGTGCCAGCAGCTTAGCGGGACTAGCGGTTACCTACGAGCAGTACTTC.

J is TRBJ1-2 and V is TRBV6-5; no firm D call. The CDR3 runs 13 residues. The germline gives CDR1 MNHEY, CDR2 SVGAGI. Deletions cut 0 bases from V and 3 bases from J, with 5 bases between. The CDR3 loop reads CASSYSADYGYTF. Written as DNA, the CDR3 is TGTGCCAGCAGTTACTCCGCAGACTATGGCTACACCTTC.

J is TRBJ2-7 and V is TRBV6-6; D unresolved. V was shortened by 4 bases and J by 2 bases, with 15 bases between the two germline ends. There are 15 residues in the CDR3. The germline gives CDR1 MNHNY, CDR2 SVGAGI (reference sequence). CDR3 protein: CASSLYLDGPYEQYF. CDR3 DNA: TGTGCCAGCAGTTTATACCTGGACGGACCCTACGAGCAGTACTTC.

V and J are TRBV29-1 and TRBJ2-3; D unclear. The CDR3 contains 17 residues. The V end lost 7 bases, the J end lost 0 bases, and 23 bases lay between the germline ends. Germline CDR1 and CDR2: SQVTM and ANQGSEA. CDR3 sequence (DNA): TGCAGCGGTTTTGTTCTAGACCGAACCGATAGCACAGATACGCAGTATTTT. This gives the protein CSGFVLDRTDSTDTQYF.

This chain uses TRBV7-2 with TRBJ2-5; 13 bases align to TRBD2. The end of the DNA fits TRBJ2-7 better, so the J call may be wrong. Germline V gene sequence: CDR1 SGHTA, CDR2 FQGNSA. The CDR3 sequence is 14 residues long. The CDR3 region is CASSSGLAGNEQYF. The CDR3 DNA reads as TGTGCCAGCAGCTCGGGACTAGCGGGAAACGAGCAGTACTTC.

The chain carries TRBV4-1 and TRBJ2-1, with TRBD1 as a possible D gene (7 bases). CDR1 and CDR2 from the germline V gene are MGHRA and YSYEKL. V was trimmed by 0 bases and J by 7 bases, leaving 19 bases between them. The CDR3 totals 17 residues. The CDR3 loop reads CASSQDIRRDSGNEQFF. In DNA form, the CDR3 reads TGCGCCAGCAGCCAAGATATCCGCCGGGACAGCGGGAATGAGCAGTTCTTC.

The CDR3 here is CASRTGTNTGELFF. For the CDR3, the DNA is TGTGCCAGCAGGACAGGGACTAACACCGGGGAGCTGTTTTTT. The rearrangement joins TRBV6-1 to TRBJ2-2; TRBD1 is a possible D gene (7 bases). Germline V lookup: CDR1 MNHNS, CDR2 SASEGT. V gave up 6 bases and J gave up 2 bases, with 10 bases separating them. The CDR3 spans 14 residues.

There are a few counts of this clone. This chain uses TRBV28 with TRBJ2-1; 8 bases align to TRBD1. V was clipped by 5 bases and J by 8 bases; unmatched bases: 5. The CDR3 loop spans 13 amino acids. Per germline, CDR1 MDHEN and CDR2 SYDVKM. The CDR3 DNA sequence: TGTGCCAGCAGTCCAGGACAGGGCGATGAGCAGTTCTTC. It is translated as CASSPGQGDEQFF.

The genes are TRBV2 and TRBJ2-1; the D gene is possibly TRBD1 (6 bases). CDR1 and CDR2 from the germline V gene are SNHLY and FYNNEI. Trimming cost V 7 bases and J 9 bases, with 19 bases left between them. CDR3 length: 14 amino acids. The CDR3 DNA is TGTGCCAGCACGGAACAGGGTCCATCGGGTGAGCAGTTCTTC. Its translation: CASTEQGPSGEQFF.

By share, this clone ranks as medium-sized. V is TRBV5-6 and J is TRBJ1-2; possibly TRBD1 for D (5 bases). The germline gives CDR1 SGHDT, CDR2 YYEEEE. V was shortened by 4 bases and J by 7 bases, with 20 bases between the two germline ends. This CDR3 comprises 15 residues. The CDR3 loop is CASSQRRQLYSGYTF. The CDR3 nucleotides read TGTGCCAGCAGCCAACGACGACAGCTCTATTCTGGCTACACCTTC.

The V and J genes are TRBV27 and TRBJ2-1; 13 bases are a match to TRBD2. The CDR3 has 17 amino acids. Germline assignment: CDR1 MNHEY and CDR2 SMNVEV (reference sequence). V lost 3 bases to trimming and J lost 12 bases; unmatched junction nucleotides: 14. The CDR3 DNA reads as TGTGCCAGCAGTTTTCGGCCGGGACTAGCGGGATATACGGGGCAGTTCTTC. It is translated as CASSFRPGLAGYTGQFF.

The chain carries TRBV5-4 and TRBJ1-2; TRBD1 matches 7 bases. V lost 3 bases to trimming and J lost 3 bases; unmatched junction nucleotides: 8. The CDR3 is made up of 15 amino acids. Germline-derived CDR1 and CDR2 are SGHNT and YYREEE (reference sequence). CDR3 amino acids: CASSSPPGQDYGYTF. The CDR3 DNA reads as TGTGCCAGCAGCTCTCCTCCCGGACAGGACTATGGCTACACCTTC. Full variable domain (missing parts from reference TRBV5-4 and TRBJ1-2): ETGVTQSPTHLIKTRGQQVTLRCSSQSGHNTVSWYQQALGQGPQFIFQYYREEENGRGNFPPRFSGLQFPNYSSELNVNALELDDSALYLCASSSPPGQDYGYTFGSGTRLTVV.

The sample holds one count of this clone. This chain joins TRBV7-9 and TRBJ2-2; 11 bases line up with TRBD1. The CDR3 loop spans 16 amino acids. In germline, CDR1 is SEHNR, CDR2 FQNEAQ (reference sequence). After removal of 7 bases from V and 4 bases from J, the junction contained 8 bases not matched to a gene. In nucleotides, the CDR3 is TGTGCCAGCACCCGTACCGGGACAGGGGGCACCGGGGAGCTGTTTTTT. This encodes CASTRTGTGGTGELFF.

The CDR3 region has the DNA TGTGCCAGCAGTCCGGCCCCCCCCTCCTACGAGCAGTACTTC. It is translated as CASSPAPPSYEQYF. The V call is TRBV28, the J call TRBJ2-7; D gene unclear. Germline assignment: CDR1 MDHEN and CDR2 SYDVKM. V was cut by 5 bases and J by 0 bases, with 11 bases left in between. The CDR3 covers 14 residues.

The rearrangement joins TRBV30 to TRBJ1-2, with TRBD1 matching over 9 bases. There are 13 residues in the CDR3. The trim removed 5 bases at V and 8 bases at J, leaving 9 bases unmatched. CDR1 is GTSNPN and CDR2 is SVGIG in the germline V gene (reference sequence). The CDR3 sequence is CAWATGTGRGYTF. The CDR3 DNA reads TGTGCCTGGGCCACCGGGACAGGGCGAGGCTACACCTTC. The entire variable domain, with the rest obtained from reference TRBV30 and TRBJ1-2, is as follows: SQTIHQWPATLVQPVGSPLSLECTVEGTSNPNLYWYRQAAGRGLQLLFYSVGIGQISSEVPQNLSASRPQDRQFILSSKKLLLSDSGFYLCAWATGTGRGYTFGSGTRLTVV.

By share of the sample, this clone is medium-sized. The chain is built from TRBV6-5 and TRBJ1-4, with D possibly being TRBD1 (6 bases). Germline CDR1 reads MNHEY; CDR2 reads SVGAGI. The CDR3 totals 14 residues. V was clipped by 6 bases and J by 10 bases, with 18 bases between them. The CDR3 here is CASSLADSLSKLFF. As DNA, the CDR3 is TGTGCCAGCAGCTTAGCGGACAGTCTTTCAAAACTGTTTTTT.

This rearrangement joins TRBV28 to TRBJ1-1; D gene unclear. Trimming shortened V by 7 bases and J by 5 bases, and 17 bases separated the two germline ends. This CDR3 is built from 14 residues. CDR1 MDHEN and CDR2 SYDVKM come from the germline V gene. The CDR3 nucleotides read TGTGCCAGCAAAACAACGGCTGGGAGAACTGAAGCTTTCTTT. This encodes CASKTTAGRTEAFF.

This clone ranks as large. V usage is TRBV9 and J usage is TRBJ2-3; D may be TRBD1 (6 bases). The CDR3 totals 13 residues. The V gene's germline CDR1 is SGDLS and CDR2 YYNGEE. V was trimmed by 3 bases and J by 6 bases, leaving 11 bases between them. In DNA form, the CDR3 reads TGTGCCAGCAGCGGCCTTAGGGGGGATACGCAGTATTTT. This codes for CASSGLRGDTQYF.